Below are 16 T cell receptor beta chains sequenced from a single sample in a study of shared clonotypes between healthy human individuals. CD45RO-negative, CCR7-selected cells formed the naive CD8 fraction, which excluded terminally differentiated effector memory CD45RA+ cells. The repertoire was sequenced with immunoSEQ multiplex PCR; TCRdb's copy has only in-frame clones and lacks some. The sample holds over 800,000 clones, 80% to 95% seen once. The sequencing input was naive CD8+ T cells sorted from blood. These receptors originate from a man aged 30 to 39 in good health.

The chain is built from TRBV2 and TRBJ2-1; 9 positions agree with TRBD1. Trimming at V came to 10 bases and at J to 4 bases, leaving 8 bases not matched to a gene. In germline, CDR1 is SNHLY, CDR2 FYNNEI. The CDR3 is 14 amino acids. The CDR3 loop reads CATFAGQGYNEQFF. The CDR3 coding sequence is TGTGCCACCTTCGCGGGACAGGGTTACAATGAGCAGTTCTTC.

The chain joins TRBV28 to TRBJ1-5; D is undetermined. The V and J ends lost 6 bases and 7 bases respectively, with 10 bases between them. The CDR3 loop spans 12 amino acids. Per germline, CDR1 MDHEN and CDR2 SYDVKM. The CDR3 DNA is TGTGCCAGCAGCTACACAGAGCAGCCCCAGCATTTT. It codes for CASSYTEQPQHF.

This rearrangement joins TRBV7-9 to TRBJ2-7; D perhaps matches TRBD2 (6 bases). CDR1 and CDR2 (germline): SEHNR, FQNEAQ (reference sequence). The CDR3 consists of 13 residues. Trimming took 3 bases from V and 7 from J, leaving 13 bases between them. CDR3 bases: TGTGCCAGCAGCTTGCCGGGGCGGGATGAGCAGTACTTC. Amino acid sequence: CASSLPGRDEQYF. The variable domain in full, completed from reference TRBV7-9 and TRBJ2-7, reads DTGVSQNPRHKITKRGQNVTFRCDPISEHNRLYWYRQTLGQGPEFLTYFQNEAQLEKSRLLSDRFSAERPKGSFSTLEIQRTEQGDSAMYLCASSLPGRDEQYFGPGTRLTVT.

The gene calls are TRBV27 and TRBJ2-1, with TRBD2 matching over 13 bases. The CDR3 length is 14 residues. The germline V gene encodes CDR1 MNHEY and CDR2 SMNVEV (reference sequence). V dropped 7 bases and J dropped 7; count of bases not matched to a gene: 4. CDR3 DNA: TGTGCCAGCACCCAACTAGCGGGAGGGAATGAGCAGTTCTTC. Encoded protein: CASTQLAGGNEQFF.

In nucleotides, the CDR3 is TGTGCCAGCAGTAACCGGGACAGGGCAGACGAGCAGTACTTC. Translating it yields CASSNRDRADEQYF. The chain couples TRBV27 to TRBJ2-7, with 9 bases lining up with TRBD1. V lost 5 bases and J lost 5; bases outside the gene matches: 7. This CDR3 comprises 14 residues. The germline V gene has CDR1 MNHEY and CDR2 SMNVEV (reference sequence).

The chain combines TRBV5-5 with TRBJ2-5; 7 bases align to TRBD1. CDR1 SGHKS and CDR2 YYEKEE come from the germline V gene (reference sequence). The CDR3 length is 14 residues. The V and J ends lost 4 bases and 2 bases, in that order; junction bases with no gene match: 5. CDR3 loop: CASSRQGSQETQYF. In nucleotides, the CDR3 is TGTGCCAGCAGCCGACAGGGCTCGCAAGAGACCCAGTACTTC.

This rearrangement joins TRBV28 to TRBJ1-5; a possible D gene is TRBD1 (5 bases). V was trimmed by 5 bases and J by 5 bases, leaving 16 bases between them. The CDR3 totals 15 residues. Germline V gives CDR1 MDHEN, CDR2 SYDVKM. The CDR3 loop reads CASSPRGRGYQPQHF. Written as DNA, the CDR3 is TGTGCCAGCAGTCCCCGGGGCAGAGGTTATCAGCCCCAGCATTTT.

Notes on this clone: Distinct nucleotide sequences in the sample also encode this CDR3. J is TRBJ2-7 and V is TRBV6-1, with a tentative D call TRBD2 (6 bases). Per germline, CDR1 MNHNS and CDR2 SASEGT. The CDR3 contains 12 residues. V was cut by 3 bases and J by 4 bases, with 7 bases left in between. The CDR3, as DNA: TGTGCCAGCAGTGATGGGACTTACGAGCAGTACTTC. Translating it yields CASSDGTYEQYF.

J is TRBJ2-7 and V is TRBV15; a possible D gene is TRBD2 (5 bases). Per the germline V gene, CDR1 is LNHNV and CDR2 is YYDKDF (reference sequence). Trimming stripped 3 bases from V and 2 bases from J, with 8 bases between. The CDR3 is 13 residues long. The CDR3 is CATSREATYEQYF. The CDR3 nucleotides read TGTGCCACCAGCAGGGAGGCGACCTACGAGCAGTACTTC.

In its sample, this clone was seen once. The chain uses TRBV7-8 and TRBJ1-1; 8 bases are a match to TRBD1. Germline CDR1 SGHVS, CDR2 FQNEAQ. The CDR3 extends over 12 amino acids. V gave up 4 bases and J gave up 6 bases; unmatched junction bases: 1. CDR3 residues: CASSSQGAEAFF. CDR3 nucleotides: TGTGCCAGCAGCTCACAGGGGGCTGAAGCTTTCTTT.

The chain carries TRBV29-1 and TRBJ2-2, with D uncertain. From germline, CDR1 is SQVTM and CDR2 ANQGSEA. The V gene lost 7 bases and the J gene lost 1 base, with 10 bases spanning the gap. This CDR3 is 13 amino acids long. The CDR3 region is CSAAHRNTGELFF. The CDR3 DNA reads TGCAGCGCGGCTCACAGGAACACCGGGGAGCTGTTTTTT.

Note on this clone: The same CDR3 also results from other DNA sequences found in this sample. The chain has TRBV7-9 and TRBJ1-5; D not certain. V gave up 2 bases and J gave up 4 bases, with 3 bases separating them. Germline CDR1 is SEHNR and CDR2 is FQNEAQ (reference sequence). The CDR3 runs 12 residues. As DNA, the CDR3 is TGTGCCAGCAGCTTACCAAATCAGCCCCAGCATTTT. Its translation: CASSLPNQPQHF.

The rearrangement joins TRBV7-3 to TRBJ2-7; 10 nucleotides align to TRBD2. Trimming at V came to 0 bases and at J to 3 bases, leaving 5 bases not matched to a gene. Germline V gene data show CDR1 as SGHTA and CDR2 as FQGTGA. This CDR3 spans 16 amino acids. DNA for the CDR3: TGTGCCAGCAGCTTAACAACTAGCGGGGAAAACTACGAGCAGTACTTC. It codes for CASSLTTSGENYEQYF.

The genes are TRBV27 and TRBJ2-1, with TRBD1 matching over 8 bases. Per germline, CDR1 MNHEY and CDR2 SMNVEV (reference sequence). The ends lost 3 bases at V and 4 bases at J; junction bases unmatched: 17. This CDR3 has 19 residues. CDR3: CASSFFYYPGQGKYNEQFF. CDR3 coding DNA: TGTGCCAGCAGTTTTTTCTACTACCCCGGACAGGGCAAATACAATGAGCAGTTCTTC.

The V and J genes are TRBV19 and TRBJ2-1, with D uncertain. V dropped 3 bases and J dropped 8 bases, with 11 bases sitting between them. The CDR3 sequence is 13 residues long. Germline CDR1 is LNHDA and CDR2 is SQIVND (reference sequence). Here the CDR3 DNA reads TGTGCCAGTAGTATTAAGGGCTGGGATGAGCAGTTCTTC. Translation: CASSIKGWDEQFF. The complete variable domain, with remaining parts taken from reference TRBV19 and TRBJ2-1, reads DGGITQSPKYLFRKEGQNVTLSCEQNLNHDAMYWYRQDPGQGLRLIYYSQIVNDFQKGDIAEGYSVSREKKESFPLTVTSAQKNPTAFYLCASSIKGWDEQFFGPGTRLTVL.

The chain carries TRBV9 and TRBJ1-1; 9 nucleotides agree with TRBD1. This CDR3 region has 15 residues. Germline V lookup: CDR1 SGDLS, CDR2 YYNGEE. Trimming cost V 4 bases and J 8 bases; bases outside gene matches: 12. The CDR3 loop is CASSSSPPGQGEAFF. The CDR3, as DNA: TGTGCCAGCAGCTCCAGCCCCCCGGGACAGGGCGAAGCTTTCTTT.